Shown below are 30 T cell receptor beta chains from a single sample sequenced in a study of blood T cell repertoires in COVID-19. Libraries were prepared by immunoSEQ multiplex PCR; TCRdb keeps only in-frame clonotypes and omits some of them. The table includes tens of thousands of clones, about 86% detected once. Sequencing input: peripheral blood. These receptors originate from a human donor in a cohort sampled during active COVID-19.

This clone showed up just a few times. The chain combines TRBV7-9 with TRBJ2-3; tentatively, D is TRBD1 (6 bases). The germline V and J ends were trimmed by 0 bases and 5 bases, with 9 bases remaining between them. CDR1 and CDR2 from the germline V gene are SEHNR and FQNEAQ (reference sequence). The CDR3 sequence is 14 residues long. Here the CDR3 reads CASSLAGAGDTQYF. DNA of the CDR3: TGTGCCAGCAGCTTAGCGGGGGCGGGAGATACGCAGTATTTT.

The rearrangement joins TRBV29-1 to TRBJ1-2; 7 bases match TRBD1. This CDR3 contains 14 residues. Looked up from germline, CDR1 is SQVTM and CDR2 is ANQGSEA. V was pared by 7 bases and J by 2 bases, with 10 bases of the junction left unmatched. The CDR3 DNA is TGCAGCGCTTTCCCGACAGGGTTCAACTATGGCTACACCTTC. This encodes CSAFPTGFNYGYTF.

This clone was seen only a few times. The chain joins TRBV3-1 (or the pseudogene TRBV3-2) to TRBJ1-2; a possible D gene is TRBD1 (5 bases). CDR1 and CDR2 from the germline V gene are LGHDT and YNNKEL (reference sequence). The CDR3 contains 15 residues. V dropped 1 base and J dropped 5 bases, with 14 bases sitting between them. Written as DNA, the CDR3 is TGTGCCAGCAGCCAAGGGTCCCGGGGGACTTATGGCTACACCTTC. Translation: CASSQGSRGTYGYTF.

The chain uses TRBV5-1 and TRBJ1-3; no definite D call. Trimming cost V 9 bases and J 0 bases, with 16 bases left between them. This CDR3 has 15 amino acids. Germline V lookup: CDR1 SGHRS, CDR2 YFSETQ. Here the CDR3 reads CAIDSRRFSGNTIYF. CDR3 nucleotides: TGCGCCATCGATTCCCGGAGATTCTCTGGAAACACCATATATTTT.

This chain connects TRBV6-6 to TRBJ2-5; 7 nucleotides align to TRBD1. This CDR3 is built from 12 residues. Germline values: CDR1 MNHNY, CDR2 SVGAGI (reference sequence). V shed 7 bases, J shed 4 bases, and the junction held 3 bases outside the gene matches. CDR3 DNA sequence: TGTGCCAGCAAGGGGGCGGGAGAGACCCAGTACTTC. Its protein product is CASKGAGETQYF.

The chain uses TRBV12-3 or TRBV12-4 and TRBJ1-6; possibly TRBD1 for D (6 bases). The CDR3 extends over 12 amino acids. Trimming pared 6 bases from V and 11 bases from J, leaving 11 bases between. The CDR3 spells CASRTQGPPLHF. Here the CDR3 DNA reads TGTGCCAGCAGAACACAGGGCCCACCCCTCCACTTT.

The rearrangement uses TRBV27 and TRBJ1-1; no reliable D call. V shed 3 bases and J shed 0 bases, with 5 bases lying between them. This CDR3 has 13 amino acids. CDR1 MNHEY and CDR2 SMNVEV come from the germline V gene (reference sequence). The chain's CDR3 is CASSFVVNTEAFF. Here the CDR3 DNA reads TGTGCCAGCAGTTTCGTAGTGAACACTGAAGCTTTCTTT.

This clone was detected only a few times. The rearrangement joins TRBV5-1 to TRBJ1-5; no definite D call. Trimming removed 4 bases at V and 5 bases at J, with 16 bases between. Germline V gene lookup returns CDR1 SGHRS and CDR2 YFSETQ. The CDR3 contains 15 residues. The CDR3 sequence: CASSLGGSPYQPQHF. The CDR3, as DNA: TGCGCCAGCAGCCTGGGAGGGTCCCCTTATCAGCCCCAGCATTTT.

This clone was seen a handful of times. The V and J genes are TRBV6-5 and TRBJ1-2; D is unresolved. From germline, CDR1 is MNHEY and CDR2 SVGAGI. This CDR3 is 13 amino acids long. V shed 8 bases and J shed 4 bases, with 14 bases lying between them. The CDR3, as DNA: TGTGCCAGCGCAGCCCGACGAGGCTATGGCTACACCTTC. Translation gives CASAARRGYGYTF.

In this sample, this clone turned up a few times. The chain recombines TRBV19 with TRBJ1-1, with 8 nucleotides matching TRBD1. The V segment lost 8 bases and the J segment 1 base; nucleotides outside the gene matches: 6. Germline V gene sequence: CDR1 LNHDA, CDR2 SQIVND (reference sequence). The CDR3 consists of 14 residues. This chain's CDR3 is CASSGDRRNTEAFF. The CDR3 nucleotides are TGTGCCAGTTCCGGGGACAGGAGGAACACTGAAGCTTTCTTT. The whole variable domain, remainder taken from reference TRBV19 and TRBJ1-1, is DGGITQSPKYLFRKEGQNVTLSCEQNLNHDAMYWYRQDPGQGLRLIYYSQIVNDFQKGDIAEGYSVSREKKESFPLTVTSAQKNPTAFYLCASSGDRRNTEAFFGQGTRLTVV.

Only one count was recorded for this clone. The chain carries TRBV6-5 and TRBJ1-2; 11 positions match TRBD1. The germline V gene encodes CDR1 MNHEY and CDR2 SVGAGI. J was trimmed by 8 bases and V by 2 bases; bases with no gene match: 4. CDR3 size: 14 residues. The CDR3 here is CASSYTGQGAGYTF. CDR3 bases: TGTGCCAGCAGTTACACCGGACAGGGGGCGGGCTACACCTTC.

V gene TRBV7-9 combines with J gene TRBJ2-3; tentatively, D is TRBD1 (6 bases). V lost 2 bases and J lost 0, with 6 bases in between. Germline CDR1 and CDR2: SEHNR and FQNEAQ (reference sequence). This CDR3 is built from 14 residues. The CDR3 reads CASSLQGSTDTQYF. Written as DNA, the CDR3 is TGTGCCAGCAGCTTACAGGGGAGCACAGATACGCAGTATTTT.

The rearrangement uses TRBV11-2 and TRBJ2-7, with D possibly matching TRBD1 (5 bases). The germline V gene has CDR1 SGHAT and CDR2 FQNNGV. CDR3 length: 16 amino acids. V shed 5 bases and J shed 3 bases, with 20 bases lying between them. Written as DNA, the CDR3 is TGTGCCAGCAGCCCGATTTCAGGGCCGAGCCACTACGAGCAGTACTTC. Translated: CASSPISGPSHYEQYF.

This clone was seen just once. This chain uses TRBV11-2 with TRBJ2-3; 9 bases agree with TRBD1. The CDR3 runs 15 residues. After removal of 6 bases from V and 2 bases from J, the junction contained 6 bases not matched to a gene. Germline loops: CDR1 SGHAT, CDR2 FQNNGV. This CDR3 is CASRWDRVVTDTQYF. In nucleotides, the CDR3 is TGTGCCAGCAGGTGGGACAGGGTGGTCACAGATACGCAGTATTTT. Filled out from reference TRBV11-2 and TRBJ2-3, the complete variable domain reads EAGVAQSPRYKIIEKRQSVAFWCNPISGHATLYWYQQILGQGPKLLIQFQNNGVVDDSQLPKDRFSAERLKGVDSTLKIQPAKLEDSAVYLCASRWDRVVTDTQYFGPGTRLTVL.

The chain combines TRBV5-4 with TRBJ2-3; D call uncertain. Germline V gene sequence: CDR1 SGHNT, CDR2 YYREEE (reference sequence). This CDR3 region has 15 residues. V lost 1 base and J 2 bases, leaving 11 bases between the germline ends. The CDR3 reads CASSLLGGPTDTQYF. In DNA, the CDR3 is TGTGCCAGCAGCTTGCTTGGCGGCCCCACAGATACGCAGTATTTT.

The chain joins TRBV28 to TRBJ1-6, with D possibly being TRBD1 (6 bases). V lost 3 bases and J lost 6, with 12 bases in between. The germline CDR1 and CDR2 sequences are MDHEN and SYDVKM. The CDR3 is made up of 15 amino acids. CDR3 region: CASSFGGASNSPLHF. DNA of the CDR3: TGTGCCAGCAGTTTTGGGGGGGCTAGTAATTCACCCCTCCACTTT.

The J gene is TRBJ2-2, the V gene TRBV6-5, with 9 nucleotides matching TRBD1. The CDR3 has 14 amino acids. V dropped 6 bases and J dropped 7; count of bases not matched to a gene: 6. Per germline, CDR1 MNHEY and CDR2 SVGAGI. The DNA for the CDR3 is TGTGCCAGCAGGGGACAGGGTACGATCGGGGAGCTGTTTTTT. Its translation is CASRGQGTIGELFF.

This clone was counted once. The chain combines TRBV6-2 or TRBV6-3 with TRBJ2-7; D unclear. V was pared by 0 bases and J by 2 bases, with 8 bases between. Germline V gives CDR1 MNHEY, CDR2 SVGEGT. CDR3 length equals 14 residues. The CDR3 nucleotides are TGTGCCAGCAGTTACTCCCCCAACACCTACGAGCAGTACTTC. Translated: CASSYSPNTYEQYF.

This rearrangement joins TRBV9 to TRBJ2-7; TRBD2 is a possible D gene (6 bases). The V and J ends lost 0 bases and 0 bases respectively, with 7 bases between them. The CDR3 consists of 14 residues. Germline V CDR1 and CDR2: SGDLS, YYNGEE. The CDR3 protein is CASSVDGSSYEQYF. The DNA for the CDR3 is TGTGCCAGCAGCGTAGACGGGAGCTCCTACGAGCAGTACTTC.

In its sample, this clone ranks as medium-sized (0.01 to 0.1%). J is TRBJ2-7 and V is TRBV4-1; 8 bases align to TRBD1. V was clipped by 1 base and J by 5 bases; unmatched bases: 13. The CDR3 is made up of 17 amino acids. CDR1 and CDR2 (germline): MGHRA, YSYEKL. The CDR3 sequence is CASSQGPSRTGRDEQYF. The CDR3 bases are TGCGCCAGCAGCCAAGGTCCGAGCCGGACAGGGCGCGACGAGCAGTACTTC.

V gene TRBV6-5 combines with J gene TRBJ1-1; the D gene is possibly TRBD1 (5 bases). The germline CDR1 and CDR2 sequences are MNHEY and SVGAGI. V was shortened by 2 bases and J by 5 bases, with 6 bases between the two germline ends. The CDR3 consists of 12 residues. The CDR3 sequence: CASSYGGTEAFF. DNA of the CDR3: TGTGCCAGCAGTTACGGGGGGACTGAAGCTTTCTTT.

The rearrangement joins TRBV5-4 to TRBJ1-1; weak D call: TRBD1 (6 bases). Between the trimmed V and J ends, which lost 6 bases and 1 base, there was a span of 13 bases. The CDR3 is 14 residues long. In germline, CDR1 is SGHNT, CDR2 YYREEE (reference sequence). CDR3 DNA: TGTGCCAGCACCCGAGGACAGCAGAACACTGAAGCTTTCTTT. It specifies CASTRGQQNTEAFF.

The V and J genes are TRBV2 and TRBJ1-1, with 7 bases identical to TRBD1. The CDR3 has 15 residues. V was clipped by 6 bases and J by 0 bases; unmatched bases: 7. CDR1 and CDR2 (germline): SNHLY, FYNNEI. CDR3 residues: CASSETGPLNTEAFF. The CDR3 DNA reads TGTGCCAGCAGCGAGACAGGGCCTCTGAACACTGAAGCTTTCTTT.

The chain has TRBV6-4 and TRBJ2-1; the D is unclear. The CDR3 totals 16 residues. V dropped 6 bases and J dropped 6 bases, with 21 bases sitting between them. CDR1 and CDR2 from the germline V gene are MRHNA and SNTAGT. The CDR3 DNA follows: TGTGCCAGCAGGCCCTCCCATGCCCTAGGAGTCAATGAGCAGTTCTTC. Translated, it gives CASRPSHALGVNEQFF.

V gene TRBV9 combines with J gene TRBJ1-1; D is unclear. V gave up 2 bases and J gave up 5 bases, with 13 bases separating them. Germline lookup yields CDR1 SGDLS and CDR2 YYNGEE. The CDR3 totals 14 residues. The CDR3 nucleotides read TGTGCCAGCAGCGTCCGGCCGGAGGGAACTGAAGCTTTCTTT. Its protein product is CASSVRPEGTEAFF.

The gene calls are TRBV4-1 and TRBJ2-5, with D unresolved. V was cut by 1 base and J by 2 bases, with 14 bases left in between. Per germline, CDR1 MGHRA and CDR2 YSYEKL. The CDR3 is 16 amino acids. CDR3: CASSQGWLVGQETQYF. CDR3 DNA sequence: TGCGCCAGCAGCCAAGGGTGGCTAGTTGGGCAAGAGACCCAGTACTTC.

The chain employs TRBV29-1 and TRBJ1-1, with TRBD1 identical over 7 bases. The CDR3 length is 13 residues. From germline, CDR1 is SQVTM and CDR2 ANQGSEA. J lost 7 bases, V lost 0 bases, and 5 bases had no gene match. CDR3 sequence: CSVEEGTEIEAFF. The CDR3 coding sequence is TGCAGCGTTGAAGAGGGGACAGAGATTGAAGCTTTCTTT.

This chain joins TRBV24-1 and TRBJ2-7; D perhaps matches TRBD1 (6 bases). Germline CDR1 reads KGHDR; CDR2 reads SFDVKD. The CDR3 has 11 residues. Trimming shortened V by 7 bases and J by 7 bases, and 10 bases separated the two germline ends. The CDR3 protein is CATSRGLEQYF. The CDR3 coding sequence is TGTGCCACCAGCAGGGGTCTGGAGCAGTACTTC.

The chain combines TRBV9 with TRBJ2-3; D not certain. Germline V gene sequence: CDR1 SGDLS, CDR2 YYNGEE. The CDR3 has 14 amino acids. Trimming stripped 1 base from V and 4 bases from J, with 10 bases between. CDR3 protein: CASSVSSSPDTQYF. CDR3 sequence (DNA): TGTGCCAGCAGCGTATCCTCCAGTCCAGATACGCAGTATTTT.

The chain employs TRBV4-1 and TRBJ1-1; 7 bases align to TRBD1. V gave up 1 base and J gave up 11 bases; unmatched junction bases: 13. Germline-derived CDR1 and CDR2 are MGHRA and YSYEKL. The CDR3 length is 15 residues. In DNA, the CDR3 is TGCGCCAGCAGCCAAGTAGGGGGCCGAGCAGGAGGGGCTTTCTTT. Protein: CASSQVGGRAGGAFF.